This T cell receptor (beta chain) was obtained from a study of shared clonotypes between healthy human individuals. Study summary: The cohort had two women and a few men, ages 18 to 49.

V lost 5 bases to trimming and J lost 6 bases; unmatched junction nucleotides: 10. From germline, CDR1 is MNHEY and CDR2 SVGAGI. The CDR3 loop spans 15 amino acids. A word on this clone: Antigen unknown.

The study's findings and limits: Enrolling few donors narrowed the genetic and exposure-history diversity that was represented.

CD8 cells classed as naive were CD45RO-negative and positively selected for CCR7, excluding terminally differentiated effector memory CD45RA+ cells. At the deep level, the assay was run. Clones were sequenced by immunoSEQ multiplex PCR, and TCRdb holds only the in-frame ones, with some missing. The sample includes just over 2,000,000 clones, about 95% of them seen just once. This clonotype originated in a man aged 18-30 years in good health. The chain links TRBV6-5 to TRBJ2-3, with 8 bases matching TRBD2. Sequenced input: naive CD8+ T cells sorted from blood. The CDR3 region is CASSQTGLAGDTQYF. CDR3 bases: TGTGCCAGCAGTCAGACAGGACTAGCCGGGGATACGCAGTATTTT.